This entry concerns a single TCR beta chain. The entry originates in a study of T cell changes during pregnancy in multiple sclerosis. The data were produced by immunoSEQ multiplex PCR, yet TCRdb's version contains in-frame clones alone and is incomplete. The table has around 92,000 clones, 80% to 95% seen once. The CDR3 sequence is 16 residues long. Trimming took 0 bases from V and 1 from J; bases not matched to a gene: 4. The germline gives CDR1 MNHEY, CDR2 SVGAGI. Here the sequenced sample was peripheral blood, taken in the first trimester of pregnancy. The TCR comes from a female donor with multiple sclerosis, enrolled in a pregnancy study. The rearrangement joins TRBV6-5 to TRBJ2-7, with 9 bases aligning to TRBD1. CDR3 DNA sequence: TGTGCCAGCAGTTACTCCGGGACAGGGACATCCTACGAGCAGTACTTC. It codes for CASSYSGTGTSYEQYF.